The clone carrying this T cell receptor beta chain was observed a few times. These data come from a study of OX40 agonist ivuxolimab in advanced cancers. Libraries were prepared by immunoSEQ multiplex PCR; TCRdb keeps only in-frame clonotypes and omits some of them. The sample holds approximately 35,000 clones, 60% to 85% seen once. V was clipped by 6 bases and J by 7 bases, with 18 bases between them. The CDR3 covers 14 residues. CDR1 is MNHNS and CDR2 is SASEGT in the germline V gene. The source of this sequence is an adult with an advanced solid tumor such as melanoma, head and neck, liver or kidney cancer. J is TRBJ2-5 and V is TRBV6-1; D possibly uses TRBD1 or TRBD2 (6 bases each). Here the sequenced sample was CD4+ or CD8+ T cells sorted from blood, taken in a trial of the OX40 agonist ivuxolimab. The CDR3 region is CASSELGGSGTQYF. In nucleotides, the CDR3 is TGTGCCAGCAGCGAGCTGGGGGGCTCGGGGACCCAGTACTTC.